A selection of T cell receptor beta chains follows, all from one sample in a study of blood T cell repertoires in COVID-19. Repertoires were generated with immunoSEQ multiplex PCR, while TCRdb's copy carries only in-frame clones and drops some. In the table there are more than 200,000 clones, over 75% of which are singletons. Sequences were obtained from peripheral blood. The source is a man of 80 years or more with acute or convalescent COVID-19. CDR3s include the opening cysteine and the closing phenylalanine or tryptophan. Each record gives: V gene, clone size, J gene, CDR3 protein. For some rows the clone size is stated as once, few or many, or as a class when expanded; others skip it.

V: TRBV3-1/TRBV3-2
size: -
J: TRBJ2-2
CDR3: CASSQHTPIASGRVANTGELFF

V: TRBV7-9
size: -
J: TRBJ1-1
CDR3: CASSREQGGTEAFF

V: TRBV4-2
size: -
J: TRBJ1-6
CDR3: CASSQDHGRGDVSPLHF

V: TRBV18
size: -
J: TRBJ2-3
CDR3: CASSLAGSSSTDTQYF

V: TRBV4-3
size: -
J: TRBJ1-1
CDR3: CASSQDPTGSNTEAFF

V: TRBV11-1
size: -
J: TRBJ1-1
CDR3: CASTHNDISGDTEAFF

V: TRBV10-1
size: -
J: TRBJ2-1
CDR3: CASSAGLAGNEQFF

V: TRBV7-2
size: -
J: TRBJ1-5
CDR3: CASSLTGGNQPQHF

V: TRBV5-8
size: -
J: TRBJ2-1
CDR3: CASSLGPGRGYFYNEQFF

V: TRBV6-2/TRBV6-3
size: -
J: TRBJ1-2
CDR3: CASSVGTQYGYTF

V: TRBV30
size: -
J: TRBJ1-1
CDR3: CAWSPTGAFEAFF

V: TRBV4-3
size: once
J: TRBJ2-1
CDR3: CASSRGLFSSYNEQFF

V: TRBV6-5
size: -
J: TRBJ1-1
CDR3: CASSYQGGNTEAFF

V: TRBV12-1
size: -
J: TRBJ2-7
CDR3: CASSFGREGPYEQYF

V: TRBV19
size: -
J: TRBJ1-5
CDR3: CASSIQGYQPQHF

V: TRBV5-1
size: -
J: TRBJ2-1
CDR3: CASSLGPVSEQFF

V: TRBV24-1
size: once
J: TRBJ2-2
CDR3: CATSDLLGANTGELFF

V: TRBV7-2
size: -
J: TRBJ2-3
CDR3: CASSPVLATDTQYF

V: TRBV30
size: -
J: TRBJ2-6
CDR3: CAWSGTGNVLTF

V: TRBV18
size: -
J: TRBJ1-4
CDR3: CASSPEVEKLFF

V: TRBV9
size: -
J: TRBJ2-3
CDR3: CASSHDIRDTDTQYF

V: TRBV9
size: -
J: TRBJ1-6
CDR3: CASSVRQHNSPLHF

V: TRBV4-1
size: -
J: TRBJ1-4
CDR3: CASSQTPGQAYEKLFF

V: TRBV6-5
size: -
J: TRBJ1-3
CDR3: CASSKQSSGNTIYF

V: TRBV12-3/TRBV12-4
size: -
J: TRBJ2-2
CDR3: CAAGGVGTGELFF

V: TRBV27
size: -
J: TRBJ2-4
CDR3: CASSLSEAQSGIAKNIQYF

V: TRBV5-1
size: -
J: TRBJ2-2
CDR3: CASSRDSGNTGELFF

V: TRBV28
size: -
J: TRBJ2-7
CDR3: CASSLWGQGSDEQYF